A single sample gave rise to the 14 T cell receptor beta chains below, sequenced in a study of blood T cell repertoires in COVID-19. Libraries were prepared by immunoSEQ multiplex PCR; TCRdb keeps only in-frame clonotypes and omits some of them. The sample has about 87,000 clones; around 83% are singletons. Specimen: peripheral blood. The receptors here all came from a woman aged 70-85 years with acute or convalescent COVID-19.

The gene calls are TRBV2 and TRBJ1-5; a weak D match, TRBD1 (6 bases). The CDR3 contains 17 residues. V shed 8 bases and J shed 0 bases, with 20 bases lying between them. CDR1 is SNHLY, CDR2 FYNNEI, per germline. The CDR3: CASVSREGGPSNQPQHF. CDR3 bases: TGTGCCAGCGTGTCCCGGGAGGGGGGCCCTAGCAATCAGCCCCAGCATTTT.

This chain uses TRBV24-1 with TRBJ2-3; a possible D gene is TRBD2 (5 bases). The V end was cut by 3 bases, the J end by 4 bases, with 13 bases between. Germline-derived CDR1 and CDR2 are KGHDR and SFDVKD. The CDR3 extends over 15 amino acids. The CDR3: CATSDPLESADTQYF. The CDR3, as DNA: TGTGCCACCAGTGATCCACTAGAATCGGCAGATACGCAGTATTTT.

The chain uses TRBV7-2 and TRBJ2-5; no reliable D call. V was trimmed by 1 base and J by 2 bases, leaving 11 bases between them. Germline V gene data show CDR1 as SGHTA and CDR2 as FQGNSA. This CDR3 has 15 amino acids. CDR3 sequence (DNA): TGTGCCAGCAGCTTAGACCAGATTGTACAAGAGACCCAGTACTTC. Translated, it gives CASSLDQIVQETQYF.

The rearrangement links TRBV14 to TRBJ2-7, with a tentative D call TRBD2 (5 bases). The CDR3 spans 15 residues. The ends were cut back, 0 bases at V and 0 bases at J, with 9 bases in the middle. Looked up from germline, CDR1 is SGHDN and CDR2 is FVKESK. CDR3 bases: TGTGCCAGCAGCCAAGAGTTAGCGATCTCCTACGAGCAGTACTTC. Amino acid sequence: CASSQELAISYEQYF.

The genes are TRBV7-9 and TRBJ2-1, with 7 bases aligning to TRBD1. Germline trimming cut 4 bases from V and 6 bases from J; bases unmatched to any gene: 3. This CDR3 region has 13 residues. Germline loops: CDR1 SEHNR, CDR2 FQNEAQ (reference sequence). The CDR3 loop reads CASSSGQLNEQFF. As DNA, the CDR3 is TGTGCCAGCAGCTCGGGACAGCTCAATGAGCAGTTCTTC.

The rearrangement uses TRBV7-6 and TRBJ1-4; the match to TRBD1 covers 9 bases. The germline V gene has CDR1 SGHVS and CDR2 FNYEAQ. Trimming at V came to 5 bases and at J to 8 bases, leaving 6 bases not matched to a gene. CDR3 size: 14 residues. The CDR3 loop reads CASSEGQGGEKLFF. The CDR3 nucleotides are TGTGCCAGCAGCGAGGGACAGGGAGGCGAAAAACTGTTTTTT.

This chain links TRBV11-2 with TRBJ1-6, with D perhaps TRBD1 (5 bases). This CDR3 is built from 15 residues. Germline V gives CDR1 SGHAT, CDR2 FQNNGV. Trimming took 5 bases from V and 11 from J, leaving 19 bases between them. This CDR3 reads CASSQTPVGGTPLHF. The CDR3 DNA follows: TGTGCCAGCAGCCAGACCCCTGTTGGGGGGACACCCCTCCACTTT. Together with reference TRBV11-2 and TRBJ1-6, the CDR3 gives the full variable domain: EAGVAQSPRYKIIEKRQSVAFWCNPISGHATLYWYQQILGQGPKLLIQFQNNGVVDDSQLPKDRFSAERLKGVDSTLKIQPAKLEDSAVYLCASSQTPVGGTPLHFGNGTRLTVT.

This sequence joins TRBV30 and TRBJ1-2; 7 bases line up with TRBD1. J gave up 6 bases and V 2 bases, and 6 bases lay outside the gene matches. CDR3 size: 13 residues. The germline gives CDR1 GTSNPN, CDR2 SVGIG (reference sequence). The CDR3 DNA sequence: TGTGCCTGGAGTAGGGGGCGCACCGATGGCTACACCTTC. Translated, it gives CAWSRGRTDGYTF.

As DNA, the CDR3 is TGTGCCAGCAGCTCGCCGGACAGCCTTAACACTGAAGCTTTCTTT. Encoded protein: CASSSPDSLNTEAFF. The gene calls are TRBV13 and TRBJ1-1, with D perhaps TRBD1 (6 bases). Trimming removed 4 bases at V and 2 bases at J, with 14 bases between. Germline loops: CDR1 PRHDT, CDR2 FYEKMQ (reference sequence). The CDR3 consists of 15 residues.

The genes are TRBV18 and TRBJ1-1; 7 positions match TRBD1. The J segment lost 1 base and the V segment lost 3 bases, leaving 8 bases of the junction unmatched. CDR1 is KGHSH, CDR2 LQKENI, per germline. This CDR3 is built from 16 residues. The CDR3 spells CASSPNAGGGNTEAFF. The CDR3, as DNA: TGTGCCAGCTCACCTAACGCAGGGGGAGGGAACACTGAAGCTTTCTTT. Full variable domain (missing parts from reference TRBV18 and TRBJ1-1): NAGVMQNPRHLVRRRGQEARLRCSPMKGHSHVYWYRQLPEEGLKFMVYLQKENIIDESGMPKERFSAEFPKEGPSILRIQQVVRGDSAAYFCASSPNAGGGNTEAFFGQGTRLTVV.

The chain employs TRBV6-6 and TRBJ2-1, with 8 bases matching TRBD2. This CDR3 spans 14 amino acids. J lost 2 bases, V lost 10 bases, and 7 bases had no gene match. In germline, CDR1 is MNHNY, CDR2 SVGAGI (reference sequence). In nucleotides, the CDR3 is TGTGCCACTAAAAGCGGGGGTACCTACAATGAGCAGTTCTTC. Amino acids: CATKSGGTYNEQFF.

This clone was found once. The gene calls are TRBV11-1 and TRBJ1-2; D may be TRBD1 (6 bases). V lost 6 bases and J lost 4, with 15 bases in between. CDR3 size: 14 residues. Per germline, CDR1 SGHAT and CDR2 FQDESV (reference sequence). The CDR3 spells CASRPLDSSYGYTF. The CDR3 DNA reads TGTGCCAGCAGGCCCCTGGACAGCAGCTATGGCTACACCTTC.

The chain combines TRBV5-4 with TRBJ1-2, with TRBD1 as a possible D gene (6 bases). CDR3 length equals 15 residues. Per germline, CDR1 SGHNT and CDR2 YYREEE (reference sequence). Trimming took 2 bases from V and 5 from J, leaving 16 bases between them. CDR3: CASSFTGQLNYGYTF. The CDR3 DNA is TGTGCCAGCAGCTTTACCGGACAGTTGAATTATGGCTACACCTTC.

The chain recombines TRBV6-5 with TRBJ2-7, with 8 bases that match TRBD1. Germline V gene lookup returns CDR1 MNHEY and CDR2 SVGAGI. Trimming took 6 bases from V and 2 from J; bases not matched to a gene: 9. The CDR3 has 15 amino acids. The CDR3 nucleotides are TGTGCCAGCAGCAAGGGGGACAGGTCCGCCTACGAGCAGTACTTC. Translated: CASSKGDRSAYEQYF.